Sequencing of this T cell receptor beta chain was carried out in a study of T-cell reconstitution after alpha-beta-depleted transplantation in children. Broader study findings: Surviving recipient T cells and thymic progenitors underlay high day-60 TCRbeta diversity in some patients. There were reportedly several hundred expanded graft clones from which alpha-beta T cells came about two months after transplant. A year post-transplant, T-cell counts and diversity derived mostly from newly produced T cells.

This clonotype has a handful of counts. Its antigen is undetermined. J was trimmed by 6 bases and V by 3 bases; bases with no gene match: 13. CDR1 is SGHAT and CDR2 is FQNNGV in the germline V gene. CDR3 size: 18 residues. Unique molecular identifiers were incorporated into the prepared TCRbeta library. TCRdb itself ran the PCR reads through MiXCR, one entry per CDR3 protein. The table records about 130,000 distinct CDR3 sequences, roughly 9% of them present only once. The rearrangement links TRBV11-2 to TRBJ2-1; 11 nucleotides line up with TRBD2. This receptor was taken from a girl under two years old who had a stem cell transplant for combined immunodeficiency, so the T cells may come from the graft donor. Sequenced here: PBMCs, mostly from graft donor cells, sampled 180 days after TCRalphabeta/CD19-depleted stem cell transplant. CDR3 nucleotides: TGTGCCAGCAGCTTCCTTAGGCCTAGCGGGGGGAGGTTCAATGAGCAGTTCTTC. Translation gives CASSFLRPSGGRFNEQFF.